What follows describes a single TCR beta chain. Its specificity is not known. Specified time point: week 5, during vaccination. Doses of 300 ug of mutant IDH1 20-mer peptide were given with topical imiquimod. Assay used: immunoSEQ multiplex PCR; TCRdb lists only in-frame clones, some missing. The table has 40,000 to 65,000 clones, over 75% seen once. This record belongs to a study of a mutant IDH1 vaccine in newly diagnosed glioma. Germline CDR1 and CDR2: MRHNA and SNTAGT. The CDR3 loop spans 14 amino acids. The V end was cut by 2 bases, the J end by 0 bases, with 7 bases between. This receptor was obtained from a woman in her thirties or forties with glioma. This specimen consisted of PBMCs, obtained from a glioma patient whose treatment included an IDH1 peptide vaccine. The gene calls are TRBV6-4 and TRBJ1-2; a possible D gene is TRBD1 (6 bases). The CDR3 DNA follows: TGTGCCAGCAGTGACCGGACAGCTAACTATGGCTACACCTTC. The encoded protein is CASSDRTANYGYTF.